These T cell receptor beta chains were read from a single sample in a study of shared T cell receptors in the human thymus. TCRdb's table, derived via immunoSEQ multiplex PCR, lists solely in-frame clones and lacks some. Among just under 550,000 clones listed, around 82% were seen once. The same specimen was also included in a second study, on human thymus T cells.

Sequenced sample: thymocytes. These receptors were collected from a boy younger than two with a congenital heart defect. CDR3s include the opening cysteine and the closing phenylalanine or tryptophan. A D gene is named only where the DNA matches it firmly. Size is omitted from some rows. Given values are once, few, many or a class for expanded clones.

v_call: TRBV30
cdr3_length: 15
d_call: TRBD1
j_call: TRBJ1-2
clone_size: -
cdr3_aa: CAWSTGQGVDYGYTF
cdr3_nt: TGTGCCTGGAGTACAGGACAGGGGGTAGACTATGGCTACACCTTC

v_call: TRBV11-3
cdr3_length: 14
d_call: -
j_call: TRBJ2-7
clone_size: -
cdr3_aa: CASSGGTCCYEQYF
cdr3_nt: TGTGCCAGCAGCGGAGGGACTTGCTGCTACGAGCAGTACTTC

v_call: TRBV12-5
cdr3_length: 12
d_call: TRBD1
j_call: TRBJ2-1
clone_size: -
cdr3_aa: CASVKGGGEQFF
cdr3_nt: TGTGCTAGTGTAAAAGGGGGCGGTGAGCAGTTCTTC

v_call: TRBV6-6
cdr3_length: 13
d_call: -
j_call: TRBJ1-5
clone_size: -
cdr3_aa: CASSQQDNQPQHF
cdr3_nt: TGTGCCAGCAGCCAACAGGACAATCAGCCCCAGCATTTT

v_call: TRBV30
cdr3_length: 17
d_call: -
j_call: TRBJ1-5
clone_size: once
cdr3_aa: CAWSAMETSGSDQPQHF
cdr3_nt: TGTGCCTGGAGTGCAATGGAGACCTCGGGGAGTGATCAGCCCCAGCATTTT

v_call: TRBV14
cdr3_length: 16
d_call: -
j_call: TRBJ2-7
clone_size: -
cdr3_aa: CASSQEGGRRPYEQYF
cdr3_nt: TGTGCCAGCAGCCAAGAGGGGGGGCGACGACCCTACGAGCAGTACTTC

v_call: TRBV5-1
cdr3_length: 17
d_call: TRBD1
j_call: TRBJ1-1
clone_size: -
cdr3_aa: CASSLRDRGRMNTEAFF
cdr3_nt: TGCGCCAGCAGCTTGAGGGACAGGGGGAGGATGAACACTGAAGCTTTCTTT

v_call: TRBV27
cdr3_length: 18
d_call: -
j_call: TRBJ2-7
clone_size: -
cdr3_aa: CASSSHSETAAGYCEQYF
cdr3_nt: TGTGCCAGCAGTTCCCATTCCGAGACCGCGGCGGGGTACTGCGAGCAGTACTTC

v_call: TRBV4-3
cdr3_length: 13
d_call: TRBD1
j_call: TRBJ2-5
clone_size: -
cdr3_aa: CASSPDRLETQYF
cdr3_nt: TGCGCCAGCAGCCCGGACAGGTTGGAGACCCAGTACTTC

v_call: TRBV5-1
cdr3_length: 13
d_call: -
j_call: TRBJ1-2
clone_size: -
cdr3_aa: CASSSTGPAGYTF
cdr3_nt: TGCGCCAGCAGCTCCACAGGGCCTGCTGGCTACACCTTC

v_call: TRBV6-5
cdr3_length: 13
d_call: -
j_call: TRBJ2-2
clone_size: -
cdr3_aa: CASSYGGIGELFF
cdr3_nt: TGTGCCAGCAGTTACGGAGGGATCGGGGAGCTGTTTTTT

v_call: TRBV2
cdr3_length: 14
d_call: -
j_call: TRBJ1-3
clone_size: -
cdr3_aa: CASSDLSSGNTIYF
cdr3_nt: TGTGCCAGCAGTGATCTCTCCTCTGGAAACACCATATATTTT

v_call: TRBV7-2
cdr3_length: 17
d_call: TRBD1
j_call: TRBJ1-1
clone_size: -
cdr3_aa: CASSDGGTGIKHTEAFF
cdr3_nt: TGTGCCAGCAGCGACGGAGGGACAGGCATTAAGCACACTGAAGCTTTCTTT

v_call: TRBV4-2
cdr3_length: 17
d_call: -
j_call: TRBJ2-1
clone_size: once
cdr3_aa: CASSQALSRQPAHEQFF
cdr3_nt: TGTGCCAGCAGCCAAGCTCTCTCCCGACAGCCGGCCCATGAGCAGTTCTTC

v_call: TRBV4-2
cdr3_length: 16
d_call: TRBD2
j_call: TRBJ2-7
clone_size: -
cdr3_aa: CASSPGLSDVAYEQYF
cdr3_nt: TGTGCCAGCAGCCCGGGACTATCCGATGTTGCCTACGAGCAGTACTTC

v_call: TRBV19
cdr3_length: 16
d_call: -
j_call: TRBJ2-1
clone_size: -
cdr3_aa: CASSTTPGHGYNEQFF
cdr3_nt: TGTGCCAGTAGTACCACACCGGGACACGGATACAATGAGCAGTTCTTC

v_call: TRBV28
cdr3_length: 14
d_call: TRBD1
j_call: TRBJ2-7
clone_size: -
cdr3_aa: CASSPEGAFYEQYF
cdr3_nt: TGTGCCAGCAGCCCCGAGGGGGCTTTCTACGAGCAGTACTTC

v_call: TRBV7-9
cdr3_length: 15
d_call: -
j_call: TRBJ2-1
clone_size: -
cdr3_aa: CASSLAAASYNEQFF
cdr3_nt: TGTGCCAGCAGCTTAGCAGCGGCATCCTACAATGAGCAGTTCTTC

v_call: TRBV7-2
cdr3_length: 14
d_call: -
j_call: TRBJ1-1
clone_size: -
cdr3_aa: CASSPRTLNTEAFF
cdr3_nt: TGTGCCAGCAGCCCCAGGACTTTGAACACTGAAGCTTTCTTT

v_call: TRBV18
cdr3_length: 16
d_call: TRBD1
j_call: TRBJ1-1
clone_size: -
cdr3_aa: CASSPGQGAKNTEAFF
cdr3_nt: TGTGCCAGCTCACCGGGACAGGGGGCGAAGAACACTGAAGCTTTCTTT

v_call: TRBV2
cdr3_length: 16
d_call: -
j_call: TRBJ1-3
clone_size: -
cdr3_aa: CASSVPTGGEGNTIYF
cdr3_nt: TGTGCCAGCAGTGTGCCGACAGGAGGCGAAGGAAACACCATATATTTT

v_call: TRBV29-1
cdr3_length: 12
d_call: -
j_call: TRBJ2-7
clone_size: once
cdr3_aa: CSVARIAHEQYF
cdr3_nt: TGCAGCGTCGCGCGAATAGCCCACGAGCAGTACTTC

v_call: TRBV4-3
cdr3_length: 14
d_call: TRBD2
j_call: TRBJ2-5
clone_size: -
cdr3_aa: CASSQGTSRETQYF
cdr3_nt: TGCGCCAGCAGCCAAGGGACTAGTAGAGAGACCCAGTACTTC

v_call: TRBV29-1
cdr3_length: 14
d_call: -
j_call: TRBJ1-3
clone_size: -
cdr3_aa: CSVEGTLSGNTIYF
cdr3_nt: TGCAGCGTTGAAGGGACTCTGTCTGGAAACACCATATATTTT

v_call: TRBV12-5
cdr3_length: 13
d_call: TRBD2
j_call: TRBJ2-5
clone_size: -
cdr3_aa: CASALSGTRTQYF
cdr3_nt: TGTGCTAGTGCCCTAAGCGGGACGAGGACCCAGTACTTC

v_call: TRBV7-9
cdr3_length: 15
d_call: TRBD2
j_call: TRBJ2-1
clone_size: -
cdr3_aa: CASSSLAGVGNEQFF
cdr3_nt: TGTGCCAGCAGCTCTCTAGCGGGAGTGGGCAATGAGCAGTTCTTC